The clone carrying this TCR beta chain was seen ten or more times. As yet, its antigen is unknown. V was pared by 1 base and J by 6 bases, with 7 bases of the junction left unmatched. CDR3 size: 16 residues. CDR1 is LGHNT and CDR2 is FRNRAP in the germline V gene. The output of every sequencing run exceeded 190 million TCR-beta sequences, derived from 15-18 subjects. TCRdb reanalysed the 5' RACE reads using MiXCR and keeps one entry per CDR3 protein. The sample carries about 48,000 distinct CDR3 sequences, approximately 10% recorded once. This specimen belongs to a study of neurological immune-mediated disorders. Study findings and constraints: The most TCR clonal expansion was seen in HTLV-1-associated myelopathy, whereas the least was seen in multiple sclerosis, below the level in healthy controls.

The TCR comes from a woman aged 35 to 49 with HTLV-1-associated myelopathy (HAM/TSP). The rearrangement joins TRBV12-5 to TRBJ2-2, with 8 bases that match TRBD1. Material: PBMCs. CDR3 DNA sequence: TGTGCTAGTGGTTTGGACGGACAGGGTATCGCCGGGGAGCTGTTTTTT. As protein: CASGLDGQGIAGELFF.